The entry below gives a single T cell receptor (beta chain) sequence along with its context. V was trimmed by 7 bases and J by 4 bases, leaving 8 bases between them. The CDR3 has 12 residues. Germline assignment: CDR1 MNHEY and CDR2 SMNVEV (reference sequence). The PCR used 60 Vbeta and 13 Jbeta primers. Sequenced by immunoSEQ multiplex PCR; TCRdb stores in-frame clones only, minus some. This sample has around 140,000 clones, with just under 85% found just once. The data derive from a study of cytomegalovirus exposure and HLA in healthy donors. The receptor comes from a woman in her sixties in good health and CMV-seropositive. Sequencing was done on a sample of PBMCs. This chain joins TRBV27 and TRBJ2-1; no clear D. CDR3 coding DNA: TGTGCCAGCACCGACTTTTACAATGAGCAGTTCTTC. This encodes CASTDFYNEQFF.